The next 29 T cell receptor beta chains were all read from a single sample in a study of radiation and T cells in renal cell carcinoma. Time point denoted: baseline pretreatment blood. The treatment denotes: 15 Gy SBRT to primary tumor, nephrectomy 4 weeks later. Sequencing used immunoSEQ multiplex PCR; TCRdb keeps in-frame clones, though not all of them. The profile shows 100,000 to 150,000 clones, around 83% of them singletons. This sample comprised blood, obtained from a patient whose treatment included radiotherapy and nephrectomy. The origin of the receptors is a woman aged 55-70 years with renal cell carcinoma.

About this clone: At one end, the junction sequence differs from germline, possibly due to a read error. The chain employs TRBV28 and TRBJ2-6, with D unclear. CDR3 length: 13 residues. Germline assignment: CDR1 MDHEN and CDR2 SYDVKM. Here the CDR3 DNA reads TGTGCCAGCAGTCCACTTGGGTCCAACGTCCTGACTTTC. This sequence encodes CASSPLGSNVLTF. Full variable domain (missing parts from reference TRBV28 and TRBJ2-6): DVKVTQSSRYLVKRTGEKVFLECVQDMDHENMFWYRQDPGLGLRLIYFSYDVKMKEKGDIPEGYSVSREKKERFSLILESASTNQTSMYLCASSPLGSNVLTFGAGSRLTVL.

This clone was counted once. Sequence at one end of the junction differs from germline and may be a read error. As DNA, the CDR3 is TGTGCCTGGAGTTCAAGCGGGAGGTGGCACTTC. Its protein is CAWSSSGRWHF. V usage is TRBV30 and J usage is TRBJ2-7; 9 nucleotides line up with TRBD2. The CDR3 loop spans 11 amino acids. The germline gives CDR1 GTSNPN, CDR2 SVGIG (reference sequence).

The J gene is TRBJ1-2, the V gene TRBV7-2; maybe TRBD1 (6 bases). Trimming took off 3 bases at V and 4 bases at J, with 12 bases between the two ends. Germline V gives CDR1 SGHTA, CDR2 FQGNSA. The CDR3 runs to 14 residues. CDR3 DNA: TGTGCCAGCAGCTTTCTGGACAGATCCTATGGCTACACCTTC. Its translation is CASSFLDRSYGYTF. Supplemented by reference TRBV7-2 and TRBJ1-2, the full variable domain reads GAGVSQSPSNKVTEKGKDVELRCDPISGHTALYWYRQSLGQGLEFLIYFQGNSAPDKSGLPSDRFSAERTGGSVSTLTIQRTQQEDSAVYLCASSFLDRSYGYTFGSGTRLTVV.

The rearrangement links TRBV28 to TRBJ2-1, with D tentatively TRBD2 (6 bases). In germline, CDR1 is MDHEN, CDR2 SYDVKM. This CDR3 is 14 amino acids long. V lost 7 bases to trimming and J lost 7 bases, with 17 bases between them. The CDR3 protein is CASKGRGLGNEQFF. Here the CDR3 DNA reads TGTGCCAGCAAGGGGCGGGGTCTGGGGAATGAGCAGTTCTTC.

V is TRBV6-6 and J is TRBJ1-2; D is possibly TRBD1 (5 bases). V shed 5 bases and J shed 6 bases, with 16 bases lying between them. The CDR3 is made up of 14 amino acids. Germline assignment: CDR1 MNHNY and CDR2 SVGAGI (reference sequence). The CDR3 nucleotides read TGTGCCAGCAGTCCATCCGAGCAGGGACATGGCTACACCTTC. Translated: CASSPSEQGHGYTF.

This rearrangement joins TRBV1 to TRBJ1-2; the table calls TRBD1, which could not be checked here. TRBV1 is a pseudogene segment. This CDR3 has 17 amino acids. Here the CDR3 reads CTSSQDTPQGANYGYTF. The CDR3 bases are TGCACCAGCAGCCAAGATACCCCCCAGGGGGCAAACTATGGCTACACCTTC.

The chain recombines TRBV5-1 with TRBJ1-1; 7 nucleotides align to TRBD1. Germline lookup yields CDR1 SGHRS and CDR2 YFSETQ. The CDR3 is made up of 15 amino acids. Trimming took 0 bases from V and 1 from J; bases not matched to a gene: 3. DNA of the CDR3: TGCGCCAGCAGCTTGGCCGACAGGGAGAACACTGAAGCTTTCTTT. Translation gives CASSLADRENTEAFF.

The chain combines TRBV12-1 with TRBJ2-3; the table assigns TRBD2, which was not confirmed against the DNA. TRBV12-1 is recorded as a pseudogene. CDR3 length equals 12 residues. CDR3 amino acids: CASSFLGDTQYF. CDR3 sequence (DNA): TGTGCCAGCAGCTTTCTCGGGGATACGCAGTATTTT.

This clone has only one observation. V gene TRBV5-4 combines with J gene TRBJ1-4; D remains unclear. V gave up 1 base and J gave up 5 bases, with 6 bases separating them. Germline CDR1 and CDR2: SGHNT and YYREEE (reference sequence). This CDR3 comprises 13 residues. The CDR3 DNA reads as TGTGCCAGCAGCTTGACAGAAAATGAAAAACTGTTTTTT. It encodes CASSLTENEKLFF. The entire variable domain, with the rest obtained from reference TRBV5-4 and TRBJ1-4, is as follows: ETGVTQSPTHLIKTRGQQVTLRCSSQSGHNTVSWYQQALGQGPQFIFQYYREEENGRGNFPPRFSGLQFPNYSSELNVNALELDDSALYLCASSLTENEKLFFGSGTQLSVL.

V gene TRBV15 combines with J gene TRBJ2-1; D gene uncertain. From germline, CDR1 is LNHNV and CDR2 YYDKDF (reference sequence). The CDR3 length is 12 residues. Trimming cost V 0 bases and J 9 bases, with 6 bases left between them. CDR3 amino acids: CATSRERFEQFF. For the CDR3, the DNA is TGTGCCACCAGCAGAGAAAGATTTGAGCAGTTCTTC.

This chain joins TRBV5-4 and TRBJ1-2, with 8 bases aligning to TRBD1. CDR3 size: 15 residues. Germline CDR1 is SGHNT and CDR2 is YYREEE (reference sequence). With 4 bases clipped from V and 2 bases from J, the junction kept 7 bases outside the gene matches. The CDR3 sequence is CASSSPGQANYGYTF. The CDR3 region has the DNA TGTGCCAGCAGCAGCCCGGGACAGGCGAACTATGGCTACACCTTC.

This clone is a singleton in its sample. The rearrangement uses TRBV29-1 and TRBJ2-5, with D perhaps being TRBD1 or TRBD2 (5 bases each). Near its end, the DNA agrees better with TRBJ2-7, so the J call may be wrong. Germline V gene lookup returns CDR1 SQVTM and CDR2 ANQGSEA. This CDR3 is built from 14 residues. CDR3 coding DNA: TGCAGCGTTGAAGCGGGGCAGGGAAGGTCCGAGCAGTACTTC. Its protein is CSVEAGQGRSEQYF.

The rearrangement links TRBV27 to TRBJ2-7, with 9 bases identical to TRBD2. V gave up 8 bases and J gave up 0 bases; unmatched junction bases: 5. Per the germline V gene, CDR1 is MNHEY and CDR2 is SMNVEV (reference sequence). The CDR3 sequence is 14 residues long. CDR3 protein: CASGRSGSSYEQYF. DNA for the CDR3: TGTGCCAGCGGACGTAGCGGGAGCTCCTACGAGCAGTACTTC.

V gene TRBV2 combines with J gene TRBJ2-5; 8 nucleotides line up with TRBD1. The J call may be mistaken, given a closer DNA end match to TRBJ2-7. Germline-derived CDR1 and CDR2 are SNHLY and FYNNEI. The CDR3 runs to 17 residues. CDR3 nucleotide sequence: TGTGCCAGTCACGCGAGTCGGAACCCGACAGGGGCCTACGAGCAGTACTTC. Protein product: CASHASRNPTGAYEQYF.

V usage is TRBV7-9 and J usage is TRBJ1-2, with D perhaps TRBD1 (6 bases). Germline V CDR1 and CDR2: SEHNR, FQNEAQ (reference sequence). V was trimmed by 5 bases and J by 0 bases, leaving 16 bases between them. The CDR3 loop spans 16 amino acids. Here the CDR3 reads CASSPGARDANYGYTF. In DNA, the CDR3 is TGTGCCAGCAGCCCGGGGGCCAGGGATGCTAACTATGGCTACACCTTC.

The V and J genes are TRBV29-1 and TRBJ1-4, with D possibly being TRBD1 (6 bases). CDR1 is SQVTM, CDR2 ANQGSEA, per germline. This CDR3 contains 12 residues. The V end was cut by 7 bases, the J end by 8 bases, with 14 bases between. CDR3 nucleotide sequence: TGCAGCGGCACAGGGTATCACGAAAAACTGTTTTTT. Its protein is CSGTGYHEKLFF.

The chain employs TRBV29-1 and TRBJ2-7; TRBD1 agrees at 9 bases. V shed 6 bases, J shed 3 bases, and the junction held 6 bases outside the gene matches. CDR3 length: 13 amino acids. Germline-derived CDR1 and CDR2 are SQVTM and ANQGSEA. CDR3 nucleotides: TGCAGCGTCCGGGACAGGGTTCTCTACGAGCAGTACTTC. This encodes CSVRDRVLYEQYF.

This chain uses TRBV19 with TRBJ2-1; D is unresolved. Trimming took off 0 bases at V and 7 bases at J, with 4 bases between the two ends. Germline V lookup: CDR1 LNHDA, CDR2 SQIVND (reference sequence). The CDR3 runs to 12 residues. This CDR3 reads CASSIDVNEQFF. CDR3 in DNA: TGTGCCAGTAGTATAGATGTAAATGAGCAGTTCTTC.

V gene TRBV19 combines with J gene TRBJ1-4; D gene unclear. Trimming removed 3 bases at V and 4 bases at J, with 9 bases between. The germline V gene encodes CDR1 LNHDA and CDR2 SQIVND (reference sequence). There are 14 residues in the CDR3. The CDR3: CASSIGQLNEKLFF. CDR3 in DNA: TGTGCCAGTAGTATCGGGCAGCTTAATGAAAAACTGTTTTTT. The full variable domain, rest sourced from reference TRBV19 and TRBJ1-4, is DGGITQSPKYLFRKEGQNVTLSCEQNLNHDAMYWYRQDPGQGLRLIYYSQIVNDFQKGDIAEGYSVSREKKESFPLTVTSAQKNPTAFYLCASSIGQLNEKLFFGSGTQLSVL.

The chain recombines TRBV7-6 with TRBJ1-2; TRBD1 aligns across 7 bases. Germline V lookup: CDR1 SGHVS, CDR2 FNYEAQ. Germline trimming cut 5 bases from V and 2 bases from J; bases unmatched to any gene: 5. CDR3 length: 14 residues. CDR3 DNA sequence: TGTGCCAGCAGCAGGGGGCTAGGCAACTATGGCTACACCTTC. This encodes CASSRGLGNYGYTF. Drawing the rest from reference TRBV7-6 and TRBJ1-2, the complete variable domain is GAGVSQSPRYKVTKRGQDVALRCDPISGHVSLYWYRQALGQGPEFLTYFNYEAQQDKSGLPNDRFSAERPEGSISTLTIQRTEQRDSAMYRCASSRGLGNYGYTFGSGTRLTVV.

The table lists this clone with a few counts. The DNA of the CDR3 is TGTGCCAGCAGTACCGGGACTTTATACAATGAGCAGTTCTTC. Translation gives CASSTGTLYNEQFF. The chain carries TRBV7-2 and TRBJ2-1; possibly TRBD2 for D (6 bases). CDR1 and CDR2 (germline): SGHTA, FQGNSA. This CDR3 is 14 amino acids long. V lost 6 bases, J lost 4 bases, and 13 bases lay in between.

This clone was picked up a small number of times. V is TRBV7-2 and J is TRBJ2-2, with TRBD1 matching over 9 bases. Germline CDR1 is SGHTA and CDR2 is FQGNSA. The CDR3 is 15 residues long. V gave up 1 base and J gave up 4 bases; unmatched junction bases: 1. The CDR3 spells CASSLVTGGTGELFF. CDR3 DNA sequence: TGTGCCAGCAGCTTAGTGACAGGGGGCACCGGGGAGCTGTTTTTT.

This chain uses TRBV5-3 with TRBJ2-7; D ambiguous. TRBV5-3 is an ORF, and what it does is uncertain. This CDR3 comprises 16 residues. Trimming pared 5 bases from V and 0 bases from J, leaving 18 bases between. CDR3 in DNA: TGTGCCAGAAGGTTGAGCCTTCTGGGGTCCTCCTACGAGCAGTACTTC. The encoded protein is CARRLSLLGSSYEQYF.

The CDR3 nucleotides read TGCAGCGTTGAAAACAGGGGGCTAGCCAAAAACATTCAGTACTTC. It encodes CSVENRGLAKNIQYF. The chain combines TRBV29-1 with TRBJ2-4, with 9 positions matching TRBD1. This CDR3 contains 15 residues. Trimming cost V 2 bases and J 0 bases; bases outside gene matches: 2. Germline V gene lookup returns CDR1 SQVTM and CDR2 ANQGSEA.

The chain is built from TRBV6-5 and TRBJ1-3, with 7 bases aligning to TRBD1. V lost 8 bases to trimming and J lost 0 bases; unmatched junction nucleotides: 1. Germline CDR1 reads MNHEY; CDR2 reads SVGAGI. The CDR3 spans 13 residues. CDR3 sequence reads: CASRDSSGNTIYF. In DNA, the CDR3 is TGTGCCAGCCGGGACAGCTCTGGAAACACCATATATTTT.

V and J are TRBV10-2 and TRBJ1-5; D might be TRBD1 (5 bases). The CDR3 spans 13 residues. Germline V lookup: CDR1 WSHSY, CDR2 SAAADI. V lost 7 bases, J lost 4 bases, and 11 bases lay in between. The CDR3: CASTRDLNQPQHF. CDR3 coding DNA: TGCGCCAGCACCAGGGATCTAAATCAGCCCCAGCATTTT.

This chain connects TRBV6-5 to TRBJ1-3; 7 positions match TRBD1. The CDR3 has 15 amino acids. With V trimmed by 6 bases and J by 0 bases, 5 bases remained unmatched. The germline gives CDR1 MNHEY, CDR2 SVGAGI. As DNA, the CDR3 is TGTGCCAGCAGCTATGGGACAGCCTCTGGAAACACCATATATTTT. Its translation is CASSYGTASGNTIYF.

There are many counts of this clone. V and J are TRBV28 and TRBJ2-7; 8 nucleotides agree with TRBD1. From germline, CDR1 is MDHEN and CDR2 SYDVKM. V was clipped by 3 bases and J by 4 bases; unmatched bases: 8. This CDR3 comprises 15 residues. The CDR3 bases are TGTGCCAGCAGTTTGACCCCCGGGACAGGTTACGAGCAGTACTTC. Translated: CASSLTPGTGYEQYF.

CDR3 protein: CASSDLQIINTEAFF. The CDR3 bases are TGTGCCAGCAGCGACTTACAGATAATTAACACTGAAGCTTTCTTT. This rearrangement joins TRBV6-6 to TRBJ1-1; D is unclear. This CDR3 has 15 residues. The V end was cut by 6 bases, the J end by 2 bases, with 16 bases between. In germline, CDR1 is MNHNY, CDR2 SVGAGI (reference sequence).